One sample yielded the 30 T cell receptor beta chains listed below, sequenced in a study of memory CD4+ T cells and cytomegalovirus serostatus. TCRdb keeps only in-frame clones here, not all; method: immunoSEQ multiplex PCR. The sample has 65,000 to 95,000 clones; less than 90% are singletons. The sort gate was single viable CD3+CD4+CD8-CD45RO+ cells for memory CD4+ T cells. Sequencing was performed on memory CD4+ T cells from blood. All receptors derive from an adult in good health and CMV-seronegative.

This clone has more than one count but fewer than ten. The chain recombines TRBV7-6 with TRBJ1-5; TRBD1 might be the D (6 bases). CDR3 length: 15 amino acids. Germline V gene sequence: CDR1 SGHVS, CDR2 FNYEAQ. Trimming pared 5 bases from V and 6 bases from J, leaving 17 bases between. As DNA, the CDR3 is TGTGCCAGCAGCCTCGATACAGGGAAGGGTCAGCCCCAGCATTTT. Translating it yields CASSLDTGKGQPQHF.

The chain couples TRBV7-4 to TRBJ2-7, with a weak D call TRBD2 (6 bases). The CDR3 is 19 amino acids. Germline CDR1 reads SGHVT; CDR2 reads SQSDAQ. The V end lost 3 bases, the J end lost 4 bases, and 28 bases lay between the germline ends. The CDR3 bases are TGTGCCAGCAGCTTGACCGGGGATTACGGGGGTTTCCCCTTATACGAGCAGTACTTC. Protein product: CASSLTGDYGGFPLYEQYF.

The chain couples TRBV7-2 to TRBJ2-7; no reliable D call. The CDR3 contains 15 residues. V shed 5 bases and J shed 2 bases, with 16 bases lying between them. The V gene's germline CDR1 is SGHTA and CDR2 FQGNSA. CDR3 DNA sequence: TGTGCCAGCAGCAACCCCAATCCCCGCCCCTACGAGCAGTACTTC. This translates into CASSNPNPRPYEQYF. The variable domain in full, completed from reference TRBV7-2 and TRBJ2-7, reads GAGVSQSPSNKVTEKGKDVELRCDPISGHTALYWYRQSLGQGLEFLIYFQGNSAPDKSGLPSDRFSAERTGGSVSTLTIQRTQQEDSAVYLCASSNPNPRPYEQYFGPGTRLTVT.

This clone came up once. The gene calls are TRBV5-1 and TRBJ2-7, with a tentative D call TRBD1 (5 bases). V dropped 1 base and J dropped 4 bases, with 6 bases sitting between them. The germline CDR1 and CDR2 sequences are SGHRS and YFSETQ. CDR3 size: 12 residues. The CDR3 loop is CASSLSGYEQYF. CDR3 bases: TGCGCCAGCAGCTTGTCAGGGTACGAGCAGTACTTC.

J is TRBJ1-1 and V is TRBV7-3; 7 bases are a match to TRBD1. V was clipped by 4 bases and J by 5 bases; unmatched bases: 4. CDR1 and CDR2 from the germline V gene are SGHTA and FQGTGA. The CDR3 spans 13 residues. For the CDR3, the DNA is TGTGCCAGCAGCTCTCACAGGGGAACTGAAGCTTTCTTT. Residues: CASSSHRGTEAFF.

A remark on this clone: One end of the junction is discordant with germline, which a read error may explain. The genes are TRBV30 and TRBJ1-3; tentatively, D is TRBD1 (6 bases). The CDR3 covers 11 residues. Germline assignment: CDR1 GTSNPN and CDR2 SVGIG (reference sequence). In DNA, the CDR3 is TGTGCCTGGAGTGTCGGGGGGCCCCCCGTATTT. It yields the protein CAWSVGGPPVF.

The chain links TRBV7-2 to TRBJ2-7, with 7 bases identical to TRBD2. J was trimmed by 2 bases and V by 5 bases; bases with no gene match: 9. Germline lookup yields CDR1 SGHTA and CDR2 FQGNSA. This CDR3 has 15 residues. The CDR3 sequence is CASSLGTNAPYEQYF. In DNA, the CDR3 is TGTGCCAGCAGCCTCGGGACTAATGCCCCCTACGAGCAGTACTTC.

This chain uses TRBV18 with TRBJ1-4; 7 positions agree with TRBD1. The J segment lost 5 bases and the V segment lost 5 bases, leaving 8 bases of the junction unmatched. The germline CDR1 and CDR2 sequences are KGHSH and LQKENI. This CDR3 is 15 amino acids long. The CDR3 region has the DNA TGTGCCAGCTCAGCCCGACAGGGCGGGAATGAAAAACTGTTTTTT. Its translation is CASSARQGGNEKLFF.

CDR3 DNA sequence: TGTGCCATCAGTGTCGGGGGTAATCAGCCCCAGCATTTT. Translated, it gives CAISVGGNQPQHF. This chain links TRBV10-3 with TRBJ1-5; tentatively, D is TRBD1 (5 bases). The CDR3 extends over 13 amino acids. Germline lookup yields CDR1 ENHRY and CDR2 SYGVKD. With 4 bases removed from V and 4 bases from J, the gap between germline ends came to 8 bases.

This sequence joins TRBV2 and TRBJ1-3; no definite D call. The CDR3 covers 13 residues. Germline V gives CDR1 SNHLY, CDR2 FYNNEI. Trimming left V 4 bases short and J 4 bases short, with 8 bases between. The CDR3 DNA reads TGTGCCAGCAGTGGGACGGTCGGAAACACCATATATTTT. Encoded protein: CASSGTVGNTIYF.

This chain uses TRBV19 with TRBJ2-6, with TRBD1 as a possible D gene (5 bases). There are 17 residues in the CDR3. V shed 4 bases and J shed 0 bases, with 13 bases lying between them. From germline, CDR1 is LNHDA and CDR2 SQIVND (reference sequence). The CDR3, as DNA: TGTGCCAGTAGTACCAACTGGGGCTCCTCTGGGGCCAACGTCCTGACTTTC. Its translation: CASSTNWGSSGANVLTF.

The chain employs TRBV7-9 and TRBJ2-1; D call uncertain. The CDR3 runs 12 residues. Trimming removed 5 bases at V and 11 bases at J, with 13 bases between. Per the germline V gene, CDR1 is SEHNR and CDR2 is FQNEAQ (reference sequence). CDR3 DNA sequence: TGTGCCAGCAGCCCAAAGTGGACGCAGCAGTTCTTC. Its protein product is CASSPKWTQQFF.

The V gene is TRBV30, the J gene TRBJ1-1; a possible D gene is TRBD1 (5 bases). V lost 3 bases to trimming and J lost 4 bases, with 12 bases between them. The CDR3 consists of 13 residues. Germline V gives CDR1 GTSNPN, CDR2 SVGIG (reference sequence). The chain's CDR3 is CAWRAGWVTEAFF. The DNA of the CDR3 is TGTGCCTGGAGGGCAGGGTGGGTCACTGAAGCTTTCTTT.

V gene TRBV4-1 combines with J gene TRBJ2-1; the match to TRBD2 covers 7 bases. CDR3 length: 15 amino acids. CDR1 and CDR2 from the germline V gene are MGHRA and YSYEKL. J was trimmed by 9 bases and V by 4 bases; bases with no gene match: 12. CDR3 sequence: CASSPRRVAGGEQFF. For the CDR3, the DNA is TGCGCCAGCAGCCCCCGGAGGGTAGCGGGTGGTGAGCAGTTCTTC.

This clone appeared once. The chain combines TRBV29-1 with TRBJ1-1; D gene unclear. The V gene's germline CDR1 is SQVTM and CDR2 ANQGSEA. This CDR3 contains 13 residues. V lost 6 bases to trimming and J lost 1 base, with 12 bases between them. The CDR3 DNA sequence: TGCAGCGTCCAACCACACGGGAACACTGAAGCTTTCTTT. It is translated as CSVQPHGNTEAFF.

This clone was seen a handful of times. The chain carries TRBV5-6 and TRBJ1-2, with a weak D call TRBD1 (6 bases). The CDR3 loop spans 16 amino acids. Trimming took 4 bases from V and 6 from J, leaving 22 bases between them. Germline-derived CDR1 and CDR2 are SGHDT and YYEEEE. The CDR3, as DNA: TGTGCCAGCAGCAAGGGGTTACAGGGCCAACGGGATGGCTACACCTTC. As protein: CASSKGLQGQRDGYTF.

This chain joins TRBV5-4 and TRBJ1-4, with D unclear. The CDR3 length is 15 residues. Germline V gene sequence: CDR1 SGHNT, CDR2 YYREEE (reference sequence). V was trimmed by 0 bases and J by 6 bases, leaving 12 bases between them. CDR3 protein: CASSLAGGKHEKLFF. For the CDR3, the DNA is TGTGCCAGCAGCTTGGCCGGCGGGAAACATGAAAAACTGTTTTTT.

This clone has just one count. The J gene is TRBJ1-4, the V gene TRBV7-9, with D unresolved. V was clipped by 5 bases and J by 2 bases, with 12 bases between them. CDR1 and CDR2 from the germline V gene are SEHNR and FQNEAQ (reference sequence). The CDR3 is made up of 15 amino acids. In nucleotides, the CDR3 is TGTGCCAGCAGCCCCCCAAGGGTGACTAATGAAAAACTGTTTTTT. Amino acids: CASSPPRVTNEKLFF.

This clone was seen a few times. The chain carries TRBV9 and TRBJ2-7; no reliable D call. The germline gives CDR1 SGDLS, CDR2 YYNGEE. V was shortened by 0 bases and J by 2 bases, with 15 bases between the two germline ends. This CDR3 is 16 amino acids long. The CDR3 DNA reads TGTGCCAGCAGCGTAGTTGGCGGCCCAGCAACCTACGAGCAGTACTTC. Protein product: CASSVVGGPATYEQYF.

The chain joins TRBV6-5 to TRBJ2-7; D unclear. V was shortened by 3 bases and J by 3 bases, with 9 bases between the two germline ends. The V gene's germline CDR1 is MNHEY and CDR2 SVGAGI. The CDR3 contains 13 residues. The CDR3 DNA reads TGTGCCAGCAGTTATCTCCTGGGCTACGAGCAGTACTTC. It translates to CASSYLLGYEQYF.

The chain couples TRBV6-6 to TRBJ1-2; weak D call: TRBD1 (5 bases). V was shortened by 4 bases and J by 6 bases, with 18 bases between the two germline ends. The CDR3 spans 15 residues. CDR1 and CDR2 from the germline V gene are MNHNY and SVGAGI (reference sequence). In DNA form, the CDR3 reads TGTGCCAGCAGTTTGCAGTGGGGCAATGAGGATGGCTACACCTTC. It codes for CASSLQWGNEDGYTF.

This rearrangement joins TRBV10-1 to TRBJ1-2; the match to TRBD1 covers 7 bases. CDR1 is WNHNN and CDR2 is SYGVQD in the germline V gene (reference sequence). Trimming cost V 5 bases and J 0 bases; bases outside gene matches: 18. The CDR3 has 19 residues. The CDR3 here is CASSPGRGGTASTNYGYTF. The CDR3 DNA reads TGCGCCAGCAGTCCCGGGAGAGGAGGGACAGCCTCCACTAACTATGGCTACACCTTC.

The chain joins TRBV6-5 to TRBJ2-7; D is possibly TRBD2 (6 bases). The CDR3 extends over 15 amino acids. V shed 3 bases and J shed 2 bases, with 14 bases lying between them. Germline loops: CDR1 MNHEY, CDR2 SVGAGI. The CDR3 here is CASSYAGLRTYEQYF. CDR3 DNA sequence: TGTGCCAGCAGTTATGCGGGACTGAGGACCTACGAGCAGTACTTC.

The chain carries TRBV6-5 and TRBJ2-7; no definite D call. Germline V gives CDR1 MNHEY, CDR2 SVGAGI. This CDR3 contains 11 residues. Between the trimmed V and J ends, which lost 0 bases and 5 bases, there was a span of 2 bases. The CDR3 DNA follows: TGTGCCAGCAGTTACTCGAACGAGCAGTACTTC. As protein: CASSYSNEQYF.

The rearrangement uses TRBV29-1 and TRBJ2-7; D is possibly TRBD1 or TRBD2 (5 bases each). The CDR3 totals 12 residues. Trimming took 7 bases from V and 2 from J, leaving 12 bases between them. Germline V gene lookup returns CDR1 SQVTM and CDR2 ANQGSEA. DNA of the CDR3: TGCAGCGCCGGGACCACCGCCTACGAGCAGTACTTC. Translated, it gives CSAGTTAYEQYF.

The chain recombines TRBV6-5 with TRBJ1-2; 7 bases fit TRBD1. The junction had 8 bases not matched to a gene; V was cut back by 6 bases and J by 7 bases. The CDR3 spans 13 residues. The germline gives CDR1 MNHEY, CDR2 SVGAGI. CDR3 sequence reads: CASSPNTGVGYTF. CDR3 DNA sequence: TGTGCCAGCAGCCCGAACACAGGGGTTGGCTACACCTTC.

This chain connects TRBV7-2 to TRBJ2-1, with TRBD2 matching 13 bases. V gave up 2 bases and J gave up 4 bases; unmatched junction bases: 2. The CDR3 consists of 16 residues. In germline, CDR1 is SGHTA, CDR2 FQGNSA. CDR3 sequence reads: CASSLQTSGGYNEQFF. DNA for the CDR3: TGTGCCAGCAGCTTACAGACTAGCGGGGGGTACAATGAGCAGTTCTTC.

The J gene is TRBJ1-4, the V gene TRBV6-1; TRBD1 might be the D (6 bases). The V end was cut by 7 bases, the J end by 4 bases, with 10 bases between. The germline V gene has CDR1 MNHNS and CDR2 SASEGT. This CDR3 contains 13 residues. The CDR3 sequence: CASTARGNEKLFF. The CDR3 DNA reads as TGTGCCAGCACGGCCAGGGGTAATGAAAAACTGTTTTTT.

In regard to this clone: Additional DNA sequences in this sample encode the identical CDR3. The chain joins TRBV5-1 to TRBJ1-1; 10 bases agree with TRBD1. Trimming removed 0 bases from V and 4 bases from J; junction bases left unmatched: 0. Germline CDR1 reads SGHRS; CDR2 reads YFSETQ. The CDR3 covers 14 residues. The CDR3 coding sequence is TGCGCCAGCAGCTTGGGACAGGGGGCCACTGAAGCTTTCTTT. Protein sequence: CASSLGQGATEAFF.

This chain connects TRBV30 to TRBJ2-4; 7 bases are a match to TRBD1. J lost 6 bases, V lost 1 base, and 6 bases had no gene match. CDR1 is GTSNPN, CDR2 SVGIG, per germline (reference sequence). The CDR3 length is 14 residues. For the CDR3, the DNA is TGTGCCTGGAGTGGCGACAGGGTATTAAACATTCAGTACTTC. Translated: CAWSGDRVLNIQYF.